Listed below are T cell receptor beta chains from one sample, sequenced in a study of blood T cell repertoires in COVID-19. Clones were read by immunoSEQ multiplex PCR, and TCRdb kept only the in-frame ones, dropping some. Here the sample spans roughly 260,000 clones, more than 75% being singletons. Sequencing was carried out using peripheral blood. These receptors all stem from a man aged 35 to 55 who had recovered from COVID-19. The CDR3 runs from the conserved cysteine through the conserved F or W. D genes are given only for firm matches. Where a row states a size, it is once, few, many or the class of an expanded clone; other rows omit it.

CARPAGAMTIQPQHF,TGTGCCAGGCCTGCGGGGGCAATGACGATACAGCCCCAGCATTTT,.,TRBV10-3,.,TRBJ1-5
CAREYGKQYF,TGTGCCAGGGAATACGGGAAGCAGTACTTC,.,TRBV12-3/TRBV12-4,.,TRBJ2-7
CASSLALGDTIYF,TGTGCCAGCAGCTTGGCCCTTGGAGACACCATATATTTT,.,TRBV5-4,.,TRBJ1-3
CASSYIGGSSYNEQFF,TGTGCCAGCAGTTACATTGGCGGGAGCAGCTACAATGAGCAGTTCTTC,TRBD2,TRBV6-5,.,TRBJ2-1
CAGARDERNQETQYF,TGTGCGGGGGCCAGGGACGAGAGGAACCAAGAGACCCAGTACTTC,.,TRBV2,.,TRBJ2-5
CASSSGQGYYEQYF,TGTGCCAGCTCATCGGGACAGGGCTACTACGAGCAGTACTTC,TRBD1,TRBV18,few,TRBJ2-7
CASSVEQGSIAGVWNEQFF,TGTGCCAGCAGCGTAGAACAGGGATCCATAGCGGGAGTGTGGAATGAGCAGTTCTTC,TRBD2,TRBV9,.,TRBJ2-1
CASSLGASGRRTDTQYF,TGTGCCAGCAGCCTAGGGGCTAGCGGACGACGCACAGATACGCAGTATTTT,TRBD2,TRBV7-2,.,TRBJ2-3
CASSLANEGGGGYTF,TGTGCCAGCAGCTTAGCGAATGAGGGTGGTGGTGGCTACACCTTC,.,TRBV7-9,.,TRBJ1-2
CARNSEDRGRQAVMNTEAFF,TGCGCCAGAAACTCCGAGGACAGGGGCCGTCAAGCCGTGATGAACACTGAAGCTTTCTTT,TRBD1,TRBV23-1,.,TRBJ1-1
CATSRGLAGGNYNEQFF,TGTGCCACCAGCAGAGGGTTAGCGGGGGGGAACTACAATGAGCAGTTCTTC,TRBD2,TRBV15,.,TRBJ2-1
CASSGSTGDTGELFF,TGTGCCAGTAGTGGCTCGACAGGGGACACCGGGGAGCTGTTTTTT,TRBD1,TRBV19,few,TRBJ2-2
CASTGTSGRDTQYF,TGCGCCAGCACCGGGACTAGCGGGAGAGATACGCAGTATTTT,TRBD2,TRBV10-1,.,TRBJ2-3
CASSSRAGASEKLFF,TGTGCCAGTAGTAGCCGGGCAGGGGCGAGTGAAAAACTGTTTTTT,.,TRBV19,.,TRBJ1-4
CASSLSAVNNEQFF,TGCGCCAGCAGCTTGTCCGCAGTTAACAATGAGCAGTTCTTC,.,TRBV5-1,.,TRBJ2-1
CASSARAGRGEQYF,TGTGCCAGCAGCGCGAGAGCGGGGAGGGGTGAGCAGTACTTC,TRBD2,TRBV7-8,.,TRBJ2-7
CASLEDRAWGYTF,TGTGCCAGCCTTGAGGACAGGGCTTGGGGCTACACCTTC,TRBD1,TRBV3-1/TRBV3-2,few,TRBJ1-2
CASSVASGNRYEQYF,TGTGCCAGCAGCGTAGCCAGCGGGAATCGCTACGAGCAGTACTTC,TRBD2,TRBV9,once,TRBJ2-7
CAYQDRVRGNTIYF,TGTGCCTACCAAGACAGGGTCCGGGGAAACACCATATATTTT,TRBD1,TRBV30,few,TRBJ1-3
CASSIGAILGNTEAFF,TGTGCCAGTAGTATAGGGGCCATTCTCGGGAACACTGAAGCTTTCTTT,.,TRBV19,.,TRBJ1-1
CASCDNTGELFF,TGTGCCAGCTGCGATAACACCGGGGAGCTGTTTTTT,.,TRBV7-2,.,TRBJ2-2
CASSFGGSLETQYF,TGTGCCAGCAGTTTCGGCGGGAGTCTTGAGACCCAGTACTTC,TRBD2,TRBV6-5,.,TRBJ2-5
CASSLDRGGTEAFF,TGTGCCAGCAGCTTGGACAGGGGAGGCACTGAAGCTTTCTTT,TRBD1,TRBV5-4,.,TRBJ1-1
CASSFPGLQYGYTF,TGTGCCAGCAGCTTTCCAGGGCTCCAGTATGGCTACACCTTC,.,TRBV7-2,.,TRBJ1-2
CASRATLITYEQYF,TGTGCCAGCAGGGCCACCCTTATAACCTACGAGCAGTACTTC,.,TRBV7-2,.,TRBJ2-7
CASSLSTGYTEAFF,TGTGCCAGCAGCCTATCGACAGGGTACACTGAAGCTTTCTTT,TRBD1,TRBV3-1/TRBV3-2,.,TRBJ1-1
CVSGRSGGLRTEAFF,TGTGTCAGCGGGCGGTCAGGGGGTCTTAGAACTGAAGCTTTCTTT,TRBD1,TRBV2,.,TRBJ1-1
CASSEAAVAGGPVVDTQYF,TGTGCCAGCAGTGAAGCGGCGGTAGCGGGGGGGCCGGTTGTTGATACGCAGTATTTT,TRBD2,TRBV2,.,TRBJ2-3
CASSIDRTERGNTEAFF,TGTGCCAGTAGTATAGATCGGACAGAACGGGGGAACACTGAAGCTTTCTTT,.,TRBV19,.,TRBJ1-1
CASLRGTNQPQHF,TGTGCCAGCCTCAGGGGGACCAATCAGCCCCAGCATTTT,TRBD1,TRBV6-5,.,TRBJ1-5